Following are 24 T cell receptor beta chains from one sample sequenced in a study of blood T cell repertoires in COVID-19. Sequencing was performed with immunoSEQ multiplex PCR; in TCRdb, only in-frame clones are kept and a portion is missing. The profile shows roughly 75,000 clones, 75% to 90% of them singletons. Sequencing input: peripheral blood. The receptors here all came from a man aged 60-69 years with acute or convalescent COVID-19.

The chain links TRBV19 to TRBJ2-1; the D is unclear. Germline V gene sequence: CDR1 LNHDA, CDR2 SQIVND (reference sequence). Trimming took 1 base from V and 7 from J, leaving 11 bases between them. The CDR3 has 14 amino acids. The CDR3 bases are TGTGCCAGTAGTATAGCCAGGAATTGGAATGAGCAGTTCTTC. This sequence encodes CASSIARNWNEQFF.

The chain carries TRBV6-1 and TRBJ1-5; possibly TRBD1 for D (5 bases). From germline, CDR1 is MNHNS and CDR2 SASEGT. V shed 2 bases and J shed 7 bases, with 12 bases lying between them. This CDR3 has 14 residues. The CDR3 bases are TGTGCCAGCAGTGAACTTCAGGGCTGGCAGCCCCAGCATTTT. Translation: CASSELQGWQPQHF.

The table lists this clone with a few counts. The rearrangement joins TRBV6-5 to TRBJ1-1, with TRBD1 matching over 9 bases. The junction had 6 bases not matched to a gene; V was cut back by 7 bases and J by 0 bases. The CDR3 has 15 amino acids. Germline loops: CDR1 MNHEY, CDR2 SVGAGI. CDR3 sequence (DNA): TGTGCCAGCACCGACAGGGGGGAAGTGAACACTGAAGCTTTCTTT. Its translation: CASTDRGEVNTEAFF.

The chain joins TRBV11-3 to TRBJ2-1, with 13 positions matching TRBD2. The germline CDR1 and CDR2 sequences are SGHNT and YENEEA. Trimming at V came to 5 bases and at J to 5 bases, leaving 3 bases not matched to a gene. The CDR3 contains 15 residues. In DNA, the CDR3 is TGTGCCAGCAGCCTCGGACTAGCGGGAGACAATGAGCAGTTCTTC. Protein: CASSLGLAGDNEQFF.

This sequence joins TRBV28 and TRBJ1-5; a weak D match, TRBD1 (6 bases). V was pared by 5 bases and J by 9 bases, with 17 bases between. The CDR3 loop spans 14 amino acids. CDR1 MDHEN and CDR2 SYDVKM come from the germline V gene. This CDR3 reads CASSPRGSLRPQHF. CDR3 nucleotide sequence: TGTGCCAGCAGTCCCAGGGGTTCCTTGAGGCCCCAGCATTTT.

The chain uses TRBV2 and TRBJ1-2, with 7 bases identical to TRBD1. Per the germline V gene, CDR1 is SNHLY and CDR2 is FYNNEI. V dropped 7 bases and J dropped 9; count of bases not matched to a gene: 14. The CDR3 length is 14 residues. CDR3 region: CASKPDRAVGSYTF. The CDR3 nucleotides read TGTGCCAGCAAACCCGACAGGGCGGTCGGAAGCTACACCTTC. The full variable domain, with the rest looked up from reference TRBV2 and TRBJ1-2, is EPEVTQTPSHQVTQMGQEVILRCVPISNHLYFYWYRQILGQKVEFLVSFYNNEISEKSEIFDDQFSVERPDGSNFTLKIRSTKLEDSAMYFCASKPDRAVGSYTFGSGTRLTVV.

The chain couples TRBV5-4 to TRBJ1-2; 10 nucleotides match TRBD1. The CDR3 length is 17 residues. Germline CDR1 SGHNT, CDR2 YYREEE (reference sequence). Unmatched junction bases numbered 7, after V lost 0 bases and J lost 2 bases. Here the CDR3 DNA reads TGTGCCAGCAGCTTGGAATCGACAGGGGGCGGGAACTATGGCTACACCTTC. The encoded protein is CASSLESTGGGNYGYTF.

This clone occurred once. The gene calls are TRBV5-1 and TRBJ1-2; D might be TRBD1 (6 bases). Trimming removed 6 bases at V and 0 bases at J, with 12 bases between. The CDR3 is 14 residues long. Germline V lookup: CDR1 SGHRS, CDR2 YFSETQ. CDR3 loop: CASTTDSSNYGYTF. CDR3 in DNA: TGCGCCAGCACCACGGACAGCTCTAACTATGGCTACACCTTC. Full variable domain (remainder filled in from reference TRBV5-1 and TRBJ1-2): KAGVTQTPRYLIKTRGQQVTLSCSPISGHRSVSWYQQTPGQGLQFLFEYFSETQRNKGNFPGRFSGRQFSNSRSEMNVSTLELGDSALYLCASTTDSSNYGYTFGSGTRLTVV.

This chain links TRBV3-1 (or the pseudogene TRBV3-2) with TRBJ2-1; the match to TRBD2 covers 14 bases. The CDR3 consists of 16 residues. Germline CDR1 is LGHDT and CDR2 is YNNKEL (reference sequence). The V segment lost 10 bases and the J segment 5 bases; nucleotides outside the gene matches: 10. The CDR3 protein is CAISPTSGGAHNEQFF. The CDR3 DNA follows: TGTGCCATCTCTCCGACTAGCGGGGGGGCCCACAATGAGCAGTTCTTC.

The CDR3 region is CSVGSGTLSYEQYF. DNA of the CDR3: TGCAGCGTTGGGTCCGGGACTCTATCCTACGAGCAGTACTTC. The J gene is TRBJ2-7, the V gene TRBV29-1; tentatively, D is TRBD2 (6 bases). The V and J ends lost 4 bases and 1 base respectively, with 14 bases between them. CDR1 is SQVTM and CDR2 is ANQGSEA in the germline V gene. This CDR3 is 14 amino acids long.

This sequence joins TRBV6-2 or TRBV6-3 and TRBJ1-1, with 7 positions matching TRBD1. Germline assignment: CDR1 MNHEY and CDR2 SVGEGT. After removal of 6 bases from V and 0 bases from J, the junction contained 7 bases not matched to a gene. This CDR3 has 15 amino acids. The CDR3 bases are TGTGCCAGCAGCCCCGGGACAGACTTGAACACTGAAGCTTTCTTT. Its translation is CASSPGTDLNTEAFF.

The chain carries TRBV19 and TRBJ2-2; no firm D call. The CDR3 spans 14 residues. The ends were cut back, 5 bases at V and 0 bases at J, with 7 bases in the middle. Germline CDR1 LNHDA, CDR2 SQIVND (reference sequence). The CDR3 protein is CASSPGSNTGELFF. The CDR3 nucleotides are TGTGCCAGTAGTCCCGGGTCGAACACCGGGGAGCTGTTTTTT.

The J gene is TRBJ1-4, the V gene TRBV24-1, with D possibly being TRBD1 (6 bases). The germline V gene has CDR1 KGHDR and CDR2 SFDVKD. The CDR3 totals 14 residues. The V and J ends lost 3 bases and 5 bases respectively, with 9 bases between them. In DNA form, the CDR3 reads TGTGCCACCAGTGATAACAGGGCCAATGAAAAACTGTTTTTT. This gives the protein CATSDNRANEKLFF.

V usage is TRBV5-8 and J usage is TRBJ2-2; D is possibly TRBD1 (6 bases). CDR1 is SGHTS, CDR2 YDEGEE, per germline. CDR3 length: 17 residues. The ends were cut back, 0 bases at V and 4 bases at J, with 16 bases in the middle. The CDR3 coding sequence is TGTGCCAGCAGCTTGGAGGCCTACAGGGCTATCACCGGGGAGCTGTTTTTT. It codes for CASSLEAYRAITGELFF.

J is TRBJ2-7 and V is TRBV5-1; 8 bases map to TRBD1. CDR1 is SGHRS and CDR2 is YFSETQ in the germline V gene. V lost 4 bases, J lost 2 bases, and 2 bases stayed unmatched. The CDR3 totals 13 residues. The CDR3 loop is CASSAGQAYEQYF. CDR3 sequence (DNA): TGCGCCAGCAGCGCGGGACAGGCCTACGAGCAGTACTTC.

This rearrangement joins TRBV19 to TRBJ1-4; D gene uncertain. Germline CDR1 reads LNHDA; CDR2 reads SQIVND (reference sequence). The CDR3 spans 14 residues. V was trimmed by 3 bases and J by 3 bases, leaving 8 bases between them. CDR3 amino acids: CASSMERANEKLFF. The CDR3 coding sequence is TGTGCCAGTAGTATGGAGAGGGCTAATGAAAAACTGTTTTTT.

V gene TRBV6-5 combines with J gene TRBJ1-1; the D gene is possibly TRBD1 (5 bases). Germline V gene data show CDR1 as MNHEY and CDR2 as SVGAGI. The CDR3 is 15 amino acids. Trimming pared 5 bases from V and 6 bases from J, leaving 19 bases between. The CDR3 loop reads CASSRRTLGAPEAFF. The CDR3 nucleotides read TGTGCCAGCAGTCGGCGGACCCTTGGGGCCCCTGAAGCTTTCTTT.

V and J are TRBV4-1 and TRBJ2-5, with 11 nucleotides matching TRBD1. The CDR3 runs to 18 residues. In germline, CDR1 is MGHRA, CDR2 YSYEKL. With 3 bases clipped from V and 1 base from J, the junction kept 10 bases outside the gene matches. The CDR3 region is CASSQNLPGTGGQETQYF. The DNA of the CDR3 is TGCGCCAGCAGCCAGAACTTGCCCGGGACAGGGGGCCAAGAGACCCAGTACTTC.

The CDR3 loop is CASSGQRGNQPQHF. Here the CDR3 DNA reads TGTGCCAGCAGTGGCCAGCGGGGCAATCAGCCCCAGCATTTT. The J gene is TRBJ1-5, the V gene TRBV2; D unclear. CDR1 is SNHLY, CDR2 FYNNEI, per germline. V was trimmed by 4 bases and J by 2 bases, leaving 9 bases between them. The length of the CDR3 is 14 residues.

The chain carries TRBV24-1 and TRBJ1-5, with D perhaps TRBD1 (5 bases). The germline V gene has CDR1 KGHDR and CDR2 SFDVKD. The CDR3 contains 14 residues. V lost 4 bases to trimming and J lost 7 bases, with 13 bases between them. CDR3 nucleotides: TGTGCCACCAGTGACCAATTCGACAGACAGCCCCAGCATTTT. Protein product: CATSDQFDRQPQHF.

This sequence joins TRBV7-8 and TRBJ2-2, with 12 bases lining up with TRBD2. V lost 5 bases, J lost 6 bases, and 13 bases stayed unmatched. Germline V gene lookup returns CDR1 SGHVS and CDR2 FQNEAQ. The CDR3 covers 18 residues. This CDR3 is CASSRSSGRAFRAGELFF. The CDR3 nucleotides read TGTGCCAGCAGCAGGTCTAGCGGGAGGGCCTTTCGTGCCGGGGAGCTGTTTTTT.

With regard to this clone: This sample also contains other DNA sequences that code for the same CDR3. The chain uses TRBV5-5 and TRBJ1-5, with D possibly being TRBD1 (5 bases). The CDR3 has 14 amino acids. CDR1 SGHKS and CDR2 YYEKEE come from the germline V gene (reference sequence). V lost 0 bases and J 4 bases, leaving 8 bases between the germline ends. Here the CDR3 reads CASSLAGGNQPQHF. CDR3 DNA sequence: TGTGCCAGCAGCTTGGCGGGGGGTAATCAGCCCCAGCATTTT.

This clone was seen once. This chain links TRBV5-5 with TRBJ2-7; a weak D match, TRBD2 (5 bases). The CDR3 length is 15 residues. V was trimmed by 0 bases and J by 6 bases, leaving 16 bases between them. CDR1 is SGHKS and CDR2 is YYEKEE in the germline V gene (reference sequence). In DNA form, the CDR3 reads TGTGCCAGCAGCTTGGAGGCTAGCTTTCGTCTCGAGCAGTACTTC. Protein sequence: CASSLEASFRLEQYF.

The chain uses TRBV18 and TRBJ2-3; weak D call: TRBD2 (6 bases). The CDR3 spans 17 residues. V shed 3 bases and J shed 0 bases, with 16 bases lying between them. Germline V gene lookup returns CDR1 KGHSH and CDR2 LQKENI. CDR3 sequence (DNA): TGTGCCAGCTCACCTACGGAGCGGGTGACTAGCACAGATACGCAGTATTTT. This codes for CASSPTERVTSTDTQYF.